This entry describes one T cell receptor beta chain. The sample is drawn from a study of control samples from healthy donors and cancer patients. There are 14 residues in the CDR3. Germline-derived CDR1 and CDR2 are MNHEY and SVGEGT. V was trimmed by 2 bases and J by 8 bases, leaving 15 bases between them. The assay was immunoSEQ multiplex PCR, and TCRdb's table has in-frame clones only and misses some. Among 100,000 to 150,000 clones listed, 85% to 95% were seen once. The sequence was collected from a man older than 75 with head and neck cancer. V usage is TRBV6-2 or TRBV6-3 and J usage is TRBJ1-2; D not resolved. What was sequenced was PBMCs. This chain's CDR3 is CASSYGRASSGYTF. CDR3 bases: TGTGCCAGCAGTTACGGGAGGGCGTCGTCCGGCTACACCTTC.